These 25 T cell receptor beta chains originate from one sample sequenced in a study of patients and donors after allogeneic stem cell transplantation. In TCRdb, the RT-PCR reads were re-called with MiXCR into one record per CDR3 protein. Among approximately 220,000 distinct CDR3 sequences listed, less than 50% were seen once. Sequenced: blood, either unsorted or a sorted T cell fraction (not recorded which). Receptor source: a human donor who was either an allogeneic HSCT recipient or a stem cell or donor lymphocyte infusion donor (not recorded which). It is not recorded whose cells these are; they may come from a transplant donor.

V gene TRBV5-1 combines with J gene TRBJ1-4; 8 bases align to TRBD1. Trimming at V came to 4 bases and at J to 7 bases, leaving 9 bases not matched to a gene. Germline V CDR1 and CDR2: SGHRS, YFSETQ. This CDR3 is 15 amino acids long. CDR3 sequence (DNA): TGCGCCAGCAGCCTTCAGGGGGCGACTGGTGAAAAACTGTTTTTT. Translation gives CASSLQGATGEKLFF.

This sequence joins TRBV6-2 or TRBV6-3 and TRBJ1-1; TRBD1 might be the D (5 bases). Trimming left V 6 bases short and J 1 base short, with 9 bases between. This CDR3 is 13 amino acids long. Germline V gene sequence: CDR1 MNHEY, CDR2 SVGEGT. CDR3 sequence (DNA): TGTGCCAGCAGGCAGCAGGGGAACACTGAAGCTTTCTTT. Translation gives CASRQQGNTEAFF.

DNA of the CDR3: TGTGCCAGCAGATCAGAGTTTTTGGAGACCCAGTACTTC. This gives the protein CASRSEFLETQYF. The rearrangement links TRBV12-3 or TRBV12-4 to TRBJ2-5; D gene uncertain. V was pared by 6 bases and J by 5 bases, with 13 bases between. The CDR3 is made up of 13 amino acids.

This clonotype was observed once. J is TRBJ2-7 and V is TRBV20-1; D is uncertain. This CDR3 has 13 residues. V lost 0 bases and J lost 2, with 8 bases in between. Germline CDR1 reads DFQATT; CDR2 reads SNEGSKA (reference sequence). The DNA of the CDR3 is TGCAGTGCTAGAGACCGCATTACCTACGAGCAGTACTTC. Translating gives CSARDRITYEQYF.

The V gene is TRBV11-2, the J gene TRBJ1-6; 10 bases match TRBD1. V lost 4 bases to trimming and J lost 9 bases; unmatched junction nucleotides: 3. The CDR3 has 14 residues. Per germline, CDR1 SGHAT and CDR2 FQNNGV. The CDR3 loop is CASSWDRGRSPLHF. The CDR3 bases are TGTGCCAGCAGCTGGGACAGGGGTCGTTCACCCCTCCACTTT.

The CDR3 region has the DNA TGTGCCAGCAGCCAAGACGGAAACAGGGTGTCCGGGGAGCTGTTTTTT. Translation: CASSQDGNRVSGELFF. J is TRBJ2-2 and V is TRBV3-1; maybe TRBD1 (6 bases). Germline V gives CDR1 LGHDT, CDR2 YNNKEL (reference sequence). The V and J ends lost 0 bases and 6 bases respectively, with 14 bases between them. The CDR3 is 16 residues long. Combining the CDR3 with reference TRBV3-1 and TRBJ2-2 gives the whole variable domain DTAVSQTPKYLVTQMGNDKSIKCEQNLGHDTMYWYKQDSKKFLKIMFSYNNKELIINETVPNRFSPKSPDKAHLNLHINSLELGDSAVYFCASSQDGNRVSGELFFGEGSRLTVL.

The chain joins TRBV29-1 to TRBJ2-3; TRBD1 matches at 8 bases. Germline assignment: CDR1 SQVTM and CDR2 ANQGSEA. The CDR3 length is 14 residues. V lost 2 bases and J lost 5; bases outside the gene matches: 6. CDR3 in DNA: TGCAGCGTTGAAACCCCGACAGGGGTAGATACGCAGTATTTT. Translated: CSVETPTGVDTQYF.

The CDR3 spells CASTGQGVGHNQPQHF. The CDR3 coding sequence is TGTGCCAGCACCGGACAGGGGGTAGGCCACAATCAGCCCCAGCATTTT. This chain connects TRBV12-3 or TRBV12-4 to TRBJ1-5; 10 nucleotides align to TRBD1. CDR3 size: 16 residues. With V trimmed by 7 bases and J by 3 bases, 9 bases remained unmatched.

This chain links TRBV6-1 with TRBJ2-7, with D unclear. The V end was cut by 2 bases, the J end by 0 bases, with 11 bases between. Germline lookup yields CDR1 MNHNS and CDR2 SASEGT. The CDR3 is 15 amino acids. The CDR3 DNA follows: TGTGCCAGCAGTGAATACGAGGACGGCTCCTACGAGCAGTACTTC. It specifies CASSEYEDGSYEQYF.

This clonotype appeared a few times. The chain joins TRBV6-2 or TRBV6-3 to TRBJ1-5; a weak D match, TRBD1 (5 bases). CDR3 length: 16 amino acids. V lost 6 bases to trimming and J lost 1 base, with 16 bases between them. Germline V gives CDR1 MNHEY, CDR2 SVGEGT. The DNA for the CDR3 is TGTGCCAGCAGCCCCGGGGCAGGGCGGAGCAATCAGCCCCAGCATTTT. It yields the protein CASSPGAGRSNQPQHF.

The chain recombines TRBV12-3 or TRBV12-4 with TRBJ2-3; D unclear. The germline V and J ends were trimmed by 7 bases and 5 bases, with 7 bases remaining between them. This CDR3 is 11 amino acids long. CDR3 in amino acids: CASTSGDTQYF. CDR3 nucleotides: TGTGCCAGCACCTCGGGAGATACGCAGTATTTT.

This clonotype came up a few times. The V gene is TRBV6-4, the J gene TRBJ1-2; D unresolved. Germline V CDR1 and CDR2: MRHNA, SNTAGT. This CDR3 has 15 amino acids. V was clipped by 6 bases and J by 2 bases, with 16 bases between them. The CDR3 DNA follows: TGTGCCAGCAGCGAATCAGGAAATTTCAACTATGGCTACACCTTC. Protein: CASSESGNFNYGYTF.

The chain links TRBV6-2 or TRBV6-3 to TRBJ2-3; D may correspond to TRBD1 or TRBD2 (5 bases each). From germline, CDR1 is MNHEY and CDR2 SVGEGT. Trimming left V 8 bases short and J 15 bases short, with 18 bases between. This CDR3 comprises 11 residues. The CDR3 bases are TGTGCCAGCGCCCGGGACCGGACCCCATATTTT. Translated: CASARDRTPYF.

This chain uses TRBV5-1 with TRBJ2-2; D possibly corresponds to TRBD2 (6 bases). V was shortened by 8 bases and J by 3 bases, with 17 bases between the two germline ends. Germline values: CDR1 SGHRS, CDR2 YFSETQ. The CDR3 is 15 residues long. CDR3 coding DNA: TGCGCCAGTGCTCCTGGGGACTTTCACACCGGGGAGCTGTTTTTT. As protein: CASAPGDFHTGELFF.

The gene calls are TRBV6-6 and TRBJ1-1; D unresolved. Germline lookup yields CDR1 MNHNY and CDR2 SVGAGI (reference sequence). The CDR3 is made up of 14 amino acids. V was cut by 2 bases and J by 1 base, with 8 bases left in between. CDR3 sequence reads: CASSYPDGNTEAFF. CDR3 bases: TGTGCCAGCAGTTACCCGGACGGGAACACTGAAGCTTTCTTT.

V is TRBV7-6 and J is TRBJ1-5; D unclear. The ends were cut back, 3 bases at V and 5 bases at J, with 11 bases in the middle. The CDR3 has 14 residues. Germline CDR1 and CDR2: SGHVS and FNYEAQ. The CDR3 region has the DNA TGTGCCAGCAGCTTCAGGCCATTGGATCAGCCCCAGCATTTT. Amino acid sequence: CASSFRPLDQPQHF.

This clonotype was seen only a few times. The V and J genes are TRBV12-3 or TRBV12-4 and TRBJ2-1; 8 bases agree with TRBD1. With V trimmed by 5 bases and J by 4 bases, 4 bases remained unmatched. CDR3 size: 14 residues. CDR3 DNA sequence: TGTGCCAGCAGTCACCGGGACAGGTACAATGAGCAGTTCTTC. Translation: CASSHRDRYNEQFF.

The chain carries TRBV9 and TRBJ2-3; D unclear. Trimming pared 4 bases from V and 4 bases from J, leaving 10 bases between. Germline loops: CDR1 SGDLS, CDR2 YYNGEE. The CDR3 extends over 13 amino acids. For the CDR3, the DNA is TGTGCCAGCAGCATGGCGGTTGCAGATACGCAGTATTTT. It encodes CASSMAVADTQYF. Filled out from reference TRBV9 and TRBJ2-3, the complete variable domain reads DSGVTQTPKHLITATGQRVTLRCSPRSGDLSVYWYQQSLDQGLQFLIQYYNGEERAKGNILERFSAQQFPDLHSELNLSSLELGDSALYFCASSMAVADTQYFGPGTRLTVL.

The V call is TRBV10-3, the J call TRBJ2-3, with 10 bases lining up with TRBD2. The length of the CDR3 is 16 residues. J lost 3 bases, V lost 3 bases, and 6 bases had no gene match. The germline V gene encodes CDR1 ENHRY and CDR2 SYGVKD. CDR3 nucleotides: TGTGCCATCAGTGACCTGACTAGCGGGTCAACAGATACGCAGTATTTT. This codes for CAISDLTSGSTDTQYF.

The V gene is TRBV4-1, the J gene TRBJ1-5; TRBD1 agrees at 11 bases. The CDR3 has 20 amino acids. V lost 1 base to trimming and J lost 1 base; unmatched junction nucleotides: 12. Per germline, CDR1 MGHRA and CDR2 YSYEKL. CDR3 DNA sequence: TGCGCCAGCAGCCAAGGAGTAGACCGGGACAGGGGGAGCAGCAATCAGCCCCAGCATTTT. It translates to CASSQGVDRDRGSSNQPQHF.

As for this clonotype: One junction end does not reproduce the germline sequence, and a read error may be involved. The V and J genes are TRBV4-2 and TRBJ2-3; D possibly corresponds to TRBD2 (5 bases). Germline loops: CDR1 LGHNA, CDR2 YNFKEQ. This CDR3 is 9 amino acids long. CDR3 sequence reads: CASRLEEDF. The CDR3 DNA sequence: TGTGCCAGCAGACTCGAGGAGGACTTT.

This clonotype was detected only a few times. The chain is built from TRBV13 and TRBJ1-4, with D unclear. The germline V gene encodes CDR1 PRHDT and CDR2 FYEKMQ (reference sequence). V was pared by 2 bases and J by 11 bases, with 9 bases between. The CDR3 length is 12 residues. CDR3 bases: TGTGCCAGCAGCTTATTCGGACGGAAACTGTTTTTT. Protein product: CASSLFGRKLFF.

The sample holds many counts of this clonotype. The rearrangement uses TRBV5-1 and TRBJ2-1, with 8 bases fitting TRBD1. The V and J ends lost 5 bases and 0 bases, in that order; junction bases with no gene match: 4. The CDR3 is 15 amino acids. The V gene's germline CDR1 is SGHRS and CDR2 YFSETQ. DNA of the CDR3: TGCGCCAGCAGTCTCACAGGGGGCTCCTACAATGAGCAGTTCTTC. It yields the protein CASSLTGGSYNEQFF.

The chain couples TRBV29-1 to TRBJ1-1, with D uncertain. V lost 6 bases to trimming and J lost 1 base, with 9 bases between them. The CDR3 spans 12 residues. Germline CDR1 SQVTM, CDR2 ANQGSEA. CDR3 sequence: CSVGMGNTEAFF. CDR3 DNA: TGCAGCGTCGGGATGGGGAACACTGAAGCTTTCTTT.

The chain carries TRBV12-3 or TRBV12-4 and TRBJ2-7, with D maybe TRBD2 (5 bases). This CDR3 is 12 amino acids long. Trimming pared 5 bases from V and 8 bases from J, leaving 13 bases between. The CDR3 spells CASSPGSRQQYF. CDR3 DNA sequence: TGTGCCAGCAGTCCTGGGAGCAGACAGCAGTACTTC.